This T cell receptor (beta chain) was captured by sequencing in a study of blood T cells in healthy people across ages. Donor samples were obtained from healthy Caucasian individuals from Russia, aged about 6 to 100. This clonotype came up a few times. This CDR3 has 12 amino acids. The V gene lost 7 bases and the J gene lost 5 bases, with 14 bases spanning the gap. The germline gives CDR1 SQVTM, CDR2 ANQGSEA. A second roughly 6 to 12 cycle PCR used barcoded and J-beta primers. TCRdb reprocessed the 5' RACE reads via MiXCR and lists one record per CDR3 protein. The data contain 1.5 million to 2 million distinct CDR3 sequences, about 50% of them singletons.

The J gene is TRBJ2-5, the V gene TRBV29-1, with D tentatively TRBD1 (6 bases). The TCR was taken from a middle-aged woman in good health. The sample taken for sequencing was blood. The CDR3 sequence is CSALQGWETQYF. In DNA, the CDR3 is TGCAGCGCCTTACAGGGTTGGGAGACCCAGTACTTC.